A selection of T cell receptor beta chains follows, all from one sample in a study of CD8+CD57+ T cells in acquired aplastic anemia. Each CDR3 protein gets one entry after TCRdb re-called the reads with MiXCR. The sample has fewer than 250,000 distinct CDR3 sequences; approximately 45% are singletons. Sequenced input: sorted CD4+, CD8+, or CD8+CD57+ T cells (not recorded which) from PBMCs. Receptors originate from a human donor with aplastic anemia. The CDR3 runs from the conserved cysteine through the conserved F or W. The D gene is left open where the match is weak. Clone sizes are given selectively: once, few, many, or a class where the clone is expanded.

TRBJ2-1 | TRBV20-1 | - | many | CSARERFGGTEQFF | TGCAGTGCTAGAGAGAGGTTCGGCGGGACTGAGCAGTTCTTC
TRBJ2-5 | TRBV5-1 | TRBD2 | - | CASSLNSGEETQYF | TGCGCCAGCAGCTTGAATAGCGGGGAAGAGACCCAGTACTTC
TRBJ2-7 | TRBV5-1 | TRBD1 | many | CASSLRDRDYEQYF | TGCGCCAGCAGCCTCCGGGACAGAGACTACGAGCAGTACTTC
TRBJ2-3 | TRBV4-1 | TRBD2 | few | CASSPKREDTDTQYF | TGCGCCAGCAGCCCAAAGCGGGAGGACACAGATACGCAGTATTTT
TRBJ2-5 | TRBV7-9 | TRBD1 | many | CASSLVDREETQYF | TGTGCCAGCAGCTTAGTCGACAGGGAAGAGACCCAGTACTTC
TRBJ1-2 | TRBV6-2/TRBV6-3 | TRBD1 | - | CASSAGTVDGYTF | TGTGCCAGCAGTGCGGGGACAGTAGATGGCTACACCTTC
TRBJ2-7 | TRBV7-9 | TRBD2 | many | CASSLAGTSGYEQYF | TGTGCCAGCAGCTTAGCGGGGACTAGCGGCTACGAGCAGTACTTC
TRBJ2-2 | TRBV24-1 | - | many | CATQERKNTGELFF | TGTGCCACCCAAGAGAGGAAAAACACCGGGGAGCTGTTTTTT
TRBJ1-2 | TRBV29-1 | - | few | CSVDAEQVNYGYTF | TGCAGCGTTGACGCGGAACAGGTTAACTATGGCTACACCTTC
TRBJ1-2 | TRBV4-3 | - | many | CASSQDRRKHGYTF | TGCGCCAGCAGCCAAGATCGAAGAAAACATGGCTACACCTTC
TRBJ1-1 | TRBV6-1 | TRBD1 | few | CASSVNRGAFF | TGTGCCAGCAGTGTAAACAGGGGAGCTTTCTTT
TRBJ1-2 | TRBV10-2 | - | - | CASSDGRRGGQIRRGYTF | TGCGCCAGCAGTGACGGTAGGAGAGGAGGACAGATACGCAGAGGCTACACCTTC
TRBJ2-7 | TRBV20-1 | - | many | CSARDGVKGTNSYEQYF | TGCAGTGCTAGAGATGGGGTTAAGGGCACAAATTCCTACGAGCAGTACTTC
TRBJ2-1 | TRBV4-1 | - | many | CASSQPQYEQFF | TGCGCCAGCAGCCAACCCCAATATGAGCAGTTCTTC
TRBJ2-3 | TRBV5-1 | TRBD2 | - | CASSFTSGRGADTQYF | TGCGCCAGCAGTTTTACTAGCGGGAGAGGTGCAGATACGCAGTATTTT
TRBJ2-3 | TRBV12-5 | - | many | CASGLDRDTDTQYF | TGTGCTAGTGGTTTGGACAGGGATACAGATACGCAGTATTTT
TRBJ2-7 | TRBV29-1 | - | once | CSVRRGLGCEQYF | TGCAGCGTCCGACGGGGGCTGGGCTGCGAGCAGTACTTC
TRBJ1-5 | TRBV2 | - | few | CASSVKWAHQPQHF | TGTGCCAGCAGTGTTAAGTGGGCGCATCAGCCCCAGCATTTT
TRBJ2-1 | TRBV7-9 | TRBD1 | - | CASSPPGQGEGEQFF | TGTGCCAGCAGCCCGCCGGGACAGGGGGAGGGGGAGCAGTTCTTC
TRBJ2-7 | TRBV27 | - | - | CASTDGSYEQYF | TGTGCCAGCACGGACGGCTCCTACGAGCAGTACTTC
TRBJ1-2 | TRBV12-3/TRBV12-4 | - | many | CASSFNLHANYGYTF | TGTGCCAGCAGTTTTAACCTACACGCTAACTATGGCTACACCTTC
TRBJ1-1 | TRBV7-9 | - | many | CASSLASEAFF | TGTGCCAGCAGCTTAGCCTCTGAAGCTTTCTTT
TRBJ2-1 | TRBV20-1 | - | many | CSARDQGGYNEQFF | TGCAGTGCTAGAGATCAAGGGGGATACAATGAGCAGTTCTTC
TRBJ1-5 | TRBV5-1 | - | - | CASSLAENQPQHF | TGCGCCAGCAGCTTGGCCGAGAATCAGCCCCAGCATTTT
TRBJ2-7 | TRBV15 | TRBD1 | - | CATSRDRGTGGSYF | TGTGCCACCAGCAGAGATCGAGGGACAGGGGGCTCGTACTTC
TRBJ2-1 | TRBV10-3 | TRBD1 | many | CAIGQGYNEQFF | TGTGCCATCGGACAGGGCTACAATGAGCAGTTCTTC
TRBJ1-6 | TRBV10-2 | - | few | CASSEIDSPLHF | TGCGCCAGCAGTGAAATCGACTCACCCCTCCACTTT
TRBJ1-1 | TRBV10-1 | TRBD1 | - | CASSDPGTADVAFF | TGCGCCAGCAGTGACCCAGGGACAGCCGACGTTGCTTTCTTT
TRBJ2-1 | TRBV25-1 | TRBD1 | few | CASSEGTGELYNEQFF | TGTGCCAGCAGTGAAGGGACAGGGGAACTCTACAATGAGCAGTTCTTC
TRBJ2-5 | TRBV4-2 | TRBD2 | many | CASSQVPGRGGRETQYF | TGTGCCAGCAGCCAAGTTCCGGGGCGGGGGGGCCGAGAGACCCAGTACTTC
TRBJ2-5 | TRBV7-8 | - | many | CASSSPGTGGETQYF | TGTGCCAGCAGCTCCCCTGGCACCGGAGGAGAGACCCAGTACTTC
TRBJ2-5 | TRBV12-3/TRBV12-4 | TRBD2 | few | CASSAGGGTDTQYF | TGTGCCAGCAGTGCGGGGGGGGGCACAGATACGCAGTACTTC
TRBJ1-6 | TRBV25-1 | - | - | CASVSLRGQPPHF | TGTGCCAGCGTCTCGCTGAGAGGGCAGCCCCCCCACTTT
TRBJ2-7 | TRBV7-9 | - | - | CASSLDRAAREQYF | TGTGCCAGCAGCTTAGATAGGGCAGCACGAGAGCAGTACTTC
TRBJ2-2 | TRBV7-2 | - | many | CASSLVLASRNGELFF | TGTGCCAGCAGCTTAGTTCTGGCTAGCCGAAACGGGGAGCTGTTTTTT
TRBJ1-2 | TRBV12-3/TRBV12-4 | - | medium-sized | CAGWDKWYGYTF | TGTGCCGGATGGGACAAGTGGTATGGCTACACCTTC
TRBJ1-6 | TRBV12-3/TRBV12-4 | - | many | CASSLGGSNSPLHF | TGTGCCAGCAGTTTGGGGGGGAGTAATTCACCCCTCCACTTT
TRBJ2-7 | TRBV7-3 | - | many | CASSLIGGSGEQYF | TGTGCCAGCAGCTTAATAGGAGGGAGCGGAGAGCAGTACTTC
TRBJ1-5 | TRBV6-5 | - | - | CASSYSKGYNQPQHF | TGTGCCAGCAGTTACTCGAAGGGGTATAATCAGCCCCAGCATTTT
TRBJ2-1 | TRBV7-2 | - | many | CASSLAWYKMYNEQFF | TGTGCCAGCAGCTTAGCTTGGTACAAGATGTACAATGAGCAGTTCTTC